These 17 T cell receptor beta chains share one sample of origin, sequenced in a study. TCRdb analysed the 5' RACE reads with MiXCR anew, one entry per CDR3 protein. The sample gives over 40,000 distinct CDR3 sequences, roughly 21% of which show up once; about 4.1% is in the top ten. Tregs were sorted as CD4+CD25+CD127-/low cells. Sequencing was performed on Tregs sorted from blood. The receptors here all came from a female donor with breast cancer.

In regard to this clonotype: This may be a read error: a much more frequent sequence differs by one nucleotide. The chain joins TRBV7-3 to TRBJ2-7, with D possibly matching TRBD2 (6 bases). This CDR3 is 13 amino acids long. Germline-derived CDR1 and CDR2 are SGHTA and FQGTGA. CDR3 DNA: TGTGCCAGCAGCCTCTCCGGGGGTGGCGAGCGGTACTTC. It encodes CASSLSGGGERYF.

The chain links TRBV27 to TRBJ2-3; the D gene is possibly TRBD1 (6 bases). The germline gives CDR1 MNHEY, CDR2 SMNVEV (reference sequence). V gave up 5 bases and J gave up 5 bases, with 17 bases separating them. The CDR3 is 15 amino acids. The CDR3 loop is CASSPTTGLGDTQYF. DNA for the CDR3: TGTGCCAGCAGTCCGACTACAGGGTTGGGAGATACGCAGTATTTT.

At least ten counts were recorded for this clonotype. This sequence joins TRBV9 and TRBJ2-7; D not certain. The germline V gene encodes CDR1 SGDLS and CDR2 YYNGEE. V was cut by 2 bases and J by 4 bases, with 16 bases left in between. CDR3 length equals 15 residues. In DNA form, the CDR3 reads TGTGCCAGCAGCGTCGCCCCCGGGCGCTCTTACGAGCAGTACTTC. Protein product: CASSVAPGRSYEQYF.

Only a few counts were recorded for this clonotype. The V gene is TRBV28, the J gene TRBJ1-2; weak D call: TRBD1 (6 bases). CDR1 MDHEN and CDR2 SYDVKM come from the germline V gene. The CDR3 totals 14 residues. Between the trimmed V and J ends, which lost 5 bases and 4 bases, there was a span of 14 bases. The CDR3 loop reads CASSPAGVTYGYTF. CDR3 nucleotides: TGTGCCAGCAGTCCCGCAGGGGTTACCTATGGCTACACCTTC.

The V and J genes are TRBV6-5 and TRBJ2-1, with a tentative D call TRBD1 (6 bases). V lost 0 bases, J lost 4 bases, and 7 bases lay in between. Germline V gene sequence: CDR1 MNHEY, CDR2 SVGAGI. The CDR3 is made up of 14 amino acids. The CDR3: CASSYSDSYNEQFF. For the CDR3, the DNA is TGTGCCAGCAGTTACTCGGACAGTTACAATGAGCAGTTCTTC.

The rearrangement links TRBV5-6 to TRBJ2-5, with D unresolved. The CDR3 runs 14 residues. Trimming took 0 bases from V and 1 from J, leaving 7 bases between them. Germline V gives CDR1 SGHDT, CDR2 YYEEEE. This CDR3 reads CASSLGTRQETQYF. In DNA form, the CDR3 reads TGTGCCAGCAGCTTGGGGACCCGCCAAGAGACCCAGTACTTC. The whole variable domain, remainder taken from reference TRBV5-6 and TRBJ2-5, is DAGVTQSPTHLIKTRGQQVTLRCSPKSGHDTVSWYQQALGQGPQFIFQYYEEEERQRGNFPDRFSGHQFPNYSSELNVNALLLGDSALYLCASSLGTRQETQYFGPGTRLLVL.

V and J are TRBV27 and TRBJ1-2; 12 bases line up with TRBD1. With 7 bases clipped from V and 6 bases from J, the junction kept 9 bases outside the gene matches. The CDR3 contains 15 residues. The germline CDR1 and CDR2 sequences are MNHEY and SMNVEV (reference sequence). The DNA of the CDR3 is TGTGCCAGCACGGGGACAGGGGGCGCAATCGATGGCTACACCTTC. Amino acids: CASTGTGGAIDGYTF.

Of note for this clonotype: A much more abundant neighbour one base away suggests this may be a read error. The CDR3, as DNA: TGTGCCAGCGGCCAAGAGGGACTAGCGAAGACGAGGGAGCAGTACTTC. Translation gives CASGQEGLAKTREQYF. The rearrangement links TRBV4-2 to TRBJ2-7, with 10 bases that match TRBD2. This CDR3 has 16 amino acids. The germline V gene has CDR1 LGHNA and CDR2 YNFKEQ.

The table lists this clonotype with many counts. This chain uses TRBV29-1 with TRBJ2-1, with D possibly matching TRBD1 (6 bases). Trimming removed 4 bases from V and 4 bases from J, with 8 bases in between. Germline values: CDR1 SQVTM, CDR2 ANQGSEA. This CDR3 comprises 12 residues. CDR3 sequence (DNA): TGCAGCGTTGTACAGGGATACAATGAGCAGTTCTTC. It yields the protein CSVVQGYNEQFF.

The chain employs TRBV6-5 and TRBJ2-1; 11 bases agree with TRBD2. The CDR3 length is 14 residues. V lost 6 bases and J lost 9; bases outside the gene matches: 7. Germline loops: CDR1 MNHEY, CDR2 SVGAGI. This CDR3 is CASRLAGVRPEQFF. The CDR3 region has the DNA TGTGCCAGCAGACTAGCGGGAGTACGCCCTGAGCAGTTCTTC.

This clonotype was recorded a few times. The chain links TRBV2 to TRBJ2-7; 8 bases map to TRBD2. The J segment lost 3 bases and the V segment lost 6 bases, leaving 7 bases of the junction unmatched. The CDR3 covers 14 residues. Germline V lookup: CDR1 SNHLY, CDR2 FYNNEI. The CDR3 sequence: CASRSGSAVYEQYF. CDR3 bases: TGTGCCAGCAGGAGCGGGAGTGCGGTCTACGAGCAGTACTTC.

At least ten counts were recorded for this clonotype. J is TRBJ2-1 and V is TRBV20-1; 10 nucleotides match TRBD2. The CDR3 spans 13 residues. Germline CDR1 is DFQATT and CDR2 is SNEGSKA (reference sequence). The CDR3: CSFGLADYNEQFF. The CDR3 DNA is TGCAGCTTCGGACTAGCGGATTACAATGAGCAGTTCTTC.

This clonotype has just a few counts. The chain has TRBV3-1 and TRBJ2-5; TRBD2 matches 7 bases. The CDR3 covers 16 residues. Per the germline V gene, CDR1 is LGHDT and CDR2 is YNNKEL (reference sequence). After removal of 1 base from V and 5 bases from J, the junction contained 10 bases not matched to a gene. CDR3 in amino acids: CASSQVMAGEFETQYF. The CDR3 DNA reads TGTGCCAGCAGCCAAGTGATGGCGGGAGAATTTGAGACCCAGTACTTC.

The rearrangement links TRBV30 to TRBJ1-1, with unresolved D. The CDR3 consists of 15 residues. The germline gives CDR1 GTSNPN, CDR2 SVGIG (reference sequence). Trimming removed 0 bases from V and 1 base from J, with 12 bases in between. CDR3 sequence (DNA): TGTGCCTGGAGTGTAGAGACACTCGAGAACACTGAAGCTTTCTTT. Amino acids: CAWSVETLENTEAFF.

On this clonotype itself: Germline and junction disagree at one end, which may indicate a read error. This rearrangement joins TRBV7-8 to TRBJ2-2; D is unclear. The CDR3 covers 12 residues. CDR1 and CDR2 (germline): SGHVS, FQNEAQ. The CDR3 region is CASGFRPGELFF. The DNA for the CDR3 is TGTGCCAGCGGCTTTAGGCCCGGGGAGCTGTTTTTT. The entire variable domain, with the rest obtained from reference TRBV7-8 and TRBJ2-2, is as follows: GAGVSQSPRYKVAKRGQDVALRCDPISGHVSLFWYQQALGQGPEFLTYFQNEAQLDKSGLPSDRFFAERPEGSVSTLKIQRTQQEDSAVYLCASGFRPGELFFGEGSRLTVL.

This clonotype appeared a single time. This may arise from a read error, as a much more abundant clone is one base away. This sequence joins TRBV5-1 and TRBJ2-3, with 10 bases fitting TRBD2. With 3 bases clipped from V and 5 bases from J, the junction kept 9 bases outside the gene matches. The length of the CDR3 is 16 residues. Germline CDR1 reads SGHRS; CDR2 reads YFSETQ. CDR3 region: CASSSALAGQGDTQYF. CDR3 DNA: TGCGCCAGCAGCTCGGCACTAGCGGGACAAGGAGATACGCAGTATTTT.

This clonotype is a singleton in its sample. A much larger clone differs from this one at a single base, so this may be a read error. The chain carries TRBV12-3 or TRBV12-4 and TRBJ1-1; 9 bases agree with TRBD1. This CDR3 comprises 16 residues. V was pared by 5 bases and J by 0 bases, with 7 bases of the junction left unmatched. Here the CDR3 reads CASSPGQGSLNTEAFF. CDR3 bases: TGTGCCAGCAGTCCAGGACAGGGGAGTCTGAACACTGAAGCTTTCTTT.